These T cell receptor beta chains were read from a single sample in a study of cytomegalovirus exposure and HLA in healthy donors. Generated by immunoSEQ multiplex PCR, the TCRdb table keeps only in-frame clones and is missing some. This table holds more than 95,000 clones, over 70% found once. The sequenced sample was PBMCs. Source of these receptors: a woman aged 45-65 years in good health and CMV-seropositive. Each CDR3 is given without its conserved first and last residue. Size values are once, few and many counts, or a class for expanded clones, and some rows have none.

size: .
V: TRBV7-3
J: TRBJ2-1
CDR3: ASSLLGKEGEQF

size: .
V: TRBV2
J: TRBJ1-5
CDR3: ASGSDRDQPQH

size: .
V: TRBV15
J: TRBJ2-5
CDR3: ATSRGGRDQETQY

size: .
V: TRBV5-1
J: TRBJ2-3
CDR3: ASSSIMSTDTQY

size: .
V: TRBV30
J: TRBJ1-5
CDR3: AWSGGNQPQH

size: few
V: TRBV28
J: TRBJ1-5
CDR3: ASSARIPPQH

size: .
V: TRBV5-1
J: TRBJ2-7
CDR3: ASSLNSPGQGYEQY

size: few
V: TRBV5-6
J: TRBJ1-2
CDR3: ASSYAPGTGWNYGYT

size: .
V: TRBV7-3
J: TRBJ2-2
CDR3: ASSLAGQTGELF

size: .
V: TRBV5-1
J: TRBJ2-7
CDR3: ASSSGTSLGYEQY

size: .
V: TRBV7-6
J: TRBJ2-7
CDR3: ASSPRRPGSWGYEQY

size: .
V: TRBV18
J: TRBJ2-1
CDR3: ASSPPSTPYNEQF

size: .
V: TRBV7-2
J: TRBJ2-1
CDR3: ASSPSGSSYNEQF

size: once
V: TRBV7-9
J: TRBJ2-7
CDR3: ASSLGGGRIYEQY

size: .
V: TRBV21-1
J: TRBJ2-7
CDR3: ASSKEISGQASYEQY

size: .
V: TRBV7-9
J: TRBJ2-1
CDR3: ASTMRPASSYNEQF

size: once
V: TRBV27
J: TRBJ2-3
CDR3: ASSLEMADTQY

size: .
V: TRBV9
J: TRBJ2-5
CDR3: ASSGPGETQY

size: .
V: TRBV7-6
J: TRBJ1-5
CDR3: ASSLEAWTGYRNQPQH

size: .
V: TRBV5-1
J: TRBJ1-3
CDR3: ASSSAPGQGLSRSGNTIY

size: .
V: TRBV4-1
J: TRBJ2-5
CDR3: ASSPGETQY

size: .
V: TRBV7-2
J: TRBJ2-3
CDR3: ASSLGLAGYTDTQY

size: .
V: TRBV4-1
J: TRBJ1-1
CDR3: ASSQQATGVTEAF

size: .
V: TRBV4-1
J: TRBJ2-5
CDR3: ASSQGFRASLQETQY

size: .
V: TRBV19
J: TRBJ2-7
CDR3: ASSTSAGGRYEQY

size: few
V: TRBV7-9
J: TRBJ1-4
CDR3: ASSFAGWEKLF

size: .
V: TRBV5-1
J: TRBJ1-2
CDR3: ASSFETANYGYT

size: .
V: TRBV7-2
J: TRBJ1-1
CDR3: ASSSTGLRGAF

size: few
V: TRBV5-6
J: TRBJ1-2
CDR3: ASSLGQALAGYT

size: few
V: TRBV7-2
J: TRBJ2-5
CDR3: ASSLAIDRVETQY

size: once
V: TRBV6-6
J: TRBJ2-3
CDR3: ASSRLAGVPDTQY

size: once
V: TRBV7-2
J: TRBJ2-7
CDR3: ASSLSASGGGEQY

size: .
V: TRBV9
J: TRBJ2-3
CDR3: ASSVEGTSTDTQY

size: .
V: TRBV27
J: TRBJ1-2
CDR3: ASSRGTGLIYGYT

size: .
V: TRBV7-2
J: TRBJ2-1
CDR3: ASSFHPGTSGDNEQF

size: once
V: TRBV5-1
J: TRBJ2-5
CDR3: ASSPPSLGEETQY

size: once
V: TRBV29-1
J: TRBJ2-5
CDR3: SVGDRVKGETQY